A single sample gave rise to the 13 T cell receptor beta chains below, sequenced in a study of blood T cell repertoires in COVID-19. The assay was immunoSEQ multiplex PCR, and TCRdb's table has in-frame clones only and misses some. This sample has around 94,000 clones, with about 86% found just once. Sequencing was performed on peripheral blood. Receptors originate from a man aged 60-69 years with acute or convalescent COVID-19.

The chain recombines TRBV30 with TRBJ1-2; 7 nucleotides match TRBD1. Germline V CDR1 and CDR2: GTSNPN, SVGIG (reference sequence). This CDR3 is 13 amino acids long. The trim removed 1 base at V and 4 bases at J, leaving 3 bases unmatched. The CDR3 sequence: CAWSATGIYGYTF. The DNA for the CDR3 is TGTGCCTGGAGTGCGACAGGGATCTATGGCTACACCTTC.

This chain links TRBV12-2 with TRBJ2-1; the tabulated D call, TRBD2, remains unverified against the DNA. TRBV12-2 is described as a pseudogene. The CDR3 is 16 residues long. Here the CDR3 reads CASRFSPGIPRVEQFF. The CDR3 DNA reads TGTGCAAGTCGCTTCTCACCGGGGATCCCGCGGGTGGAGCAGTTCTTC.

The chain has TRBV9 and TRBJ1-4; 7 bases fit TRBD1. Trimming at V came to 0 bases and at J to 8 bases, leaving 10 bases not matched to a gene. Germline V gives CDR1 SGDLS, CDR2 YYNGEE. The CDR3 covers 16 residues. The CDR3 bases are TGTGCCAGCAGCGTAGAAAGTACAGGGGTTGGCGAAAAACTGTTTTTT. This encodes CASSVESTGVGEKLFF.

CDR3 DNA: TGTGCCAGCAGTTACGACAGAATGAACACTGAAGCTTTCTTT. This encodes CASSYDRMNTEAFF. This chain links TRBV6-6 with TRBJ1-1; D perhaps matches TRBD1 (5 bases). The CDR3 has 14 residues. CDR1 and CDR2 from the germline V gene are MNHNY and SVGAGI (reference sequence). V was shortened by 2 bases and J by 0 bases, with 7 bases between the two germline ends.

The chain uses TRBV14 and TRBJ2-1, with 13 bases fitting TRBD2. J gave up 9 bases and V 10 bases, and 6 bases lay outside the gene matches. Germline V gene data show CDR1 as SGHDN and CDR2 as FVKESK. CDR3 length: 13 amino acids. CDR3 residues: CATRLAGGIEQFF. CDR3 DNA sequence: TGTGCCACCAGACTAGCGGGGGGTATTGAGCAGTTCTTC.

This chain links TRBV6-5 with TRBJ1-2; TRBD1 might be the D (6 bases). The CDR3 extends over 15 amino acids. With 5 bases removed from V and 3 bases from J, the gap between germline ends came to 16 bases. From germline, CDR1 is MNHEY and CDR2 SVGAGI. The CDR3 sequence: CASSPQGQGYYGYTF. The CDR3 DNA sequence: TGTGCCAGCAGTCCCCAGGGGCAGGGATACTATGGCTACACCTTC.

The rearrangement links TRBV27 to TRBJ1-4, with D perhaps TRBD1 (5 bases). Germline assignment: CDR1 MNHEY and CDR2 SMNVEV (reference sequence). The CDR3 totals 16 residues. With 6 bases removed from V and 8 bases from J, the gap between germline ends came to 22 bases. The CDR3 DNA is TGTGCCAGCAGGCCCCCCTCGGGGGTCTCGAGGGAAAAACTGTTTTTT. Protein: CASRPPSGVSREKLFF.

This chain joins TRBV7-2 and TRBJ1-1; D is ambiguous. Between the trimmed V and J ends, which lost 1 base and 1 base, there was a span of 10 bases. The germline V gene encodes CDR1 SGHTA and CDR2 FQGNSA. The CDR3 covers 15 residues. CDR3 in amino acids: CASSLEVTANTEAFF. The CDR3 DNA follows: TGTGCCAGCAGCTTAGAGGTCACAGCGAACACTGAAGCTTTCTTT.

This clone occurred once. The V gene is TRBV3-1 (or the pseudogene TRBV3-2), the J gene TRBJ1-1; D is possibly TRBD1 (6 bases). The CDR3 consists of 14 residues. Germline V gene data show CDR1 as LGHDT and CDR2 as YNNKEL (reference sequence). V was trimmed by 2 bases and J by 6 bases, leaving 13 bases between them. The CDR3 DNA reads TGTGCCAGCAGCCAATCAGGGGCTATCCCTGAAGCTTTCTTT. Protein: CASSQSGAIPEAFF.

V is TRBV6-6 and J is TRBJ2-3, with 11 bases lining up with TRBD2. Germline CDR1 is MNHNY and CDR2 is SVGAGI (reference sequence). With 1 base clipped from V and 4 bases from J, the junction kept 4 bases outside the gene matches. CDR3 size: 16 residues. Here the CDR3 reads CASSYLLAGEADTQYF. CDR3 coding DNA: TGTGCCAGCAGTTACTTACTAGCGGGGGAAGCAGATACGCAGTATTTT.

This clone was seen a single time. V and J are TRBV19 and TRBJ2-5, with TRBD1 matching 7 bases. The junction had 6 bases not matched to a gene; V was cut back by 2 bases and J by 3 bases. The CDR3 totals 15 residues. Germline V gene sequence: CDR1 LNHDA, CDR2 SQIVND (reference sequence). Here the CDR3 DNA reads TGTGCCAGTAGTATAATAGGGCAGGGGGAAGAGACCCAGTACTTC. This gives the protein CASSIIGQGEETQYF.

V usage is TRBV12-3 or TRBV12-4 and J usage is TRBJ2-5; no clear D gene. V was cut by 3 bases and J by 5 bases, with 7 bases left in between. This CDR3 is built from 12 residues. The CDR3 region has the DNA TGTGCCAGCAGTTTTAGTATGGAGACCCAGTACTTC. Protein sequence: CASSFSMETQYF.

V usage is TRBV13 and J usage is TRBJ2-5; TRBD1 agrees at 7 bases. CDR1 and CDR2 (germline): PRHDT, FYEKMQ (reference sequence). This CDR3 contains 15 residues. V was pared by 4 bases and J by 3 bases, with 8 bases of the junction left unmatched. The CDR3 bases are TGTGCCAGCAGCTCCAATCTTGACAGGGAAGAGACCCAGTACTTC. This encodes CASSSNLDREETQYF.